A selection of T cell receptor beta chains follows, all from one sample in a study of T-cell memory formation after mild COVID-19. TCRdb called the 5' RACE reads again in MiXCR, with one record for every CDR3 protein. The sample has more than 250,000 distinct CDR3 sequences, 15% to 20% seen once. The sample consisted of PBMCs or a T cell subset sorted from them (not recorded which). These receptors all come from a man younger than 35 who had mild COVID-19 (a few samples of this study predate the infection). Cell type and time point are not known. Each CDR3 is given with its conserved first and last residue. D genes are given only for firm matches. Where a row states a size, it is once, few, many or the class of an expanded clone; other rows omit it.

DNA: TGTGCCGCTCCGAGCGGGGGAGTCTTCGGCGGGGAGCTGTTTTTT
CDR3: CAAPSGGVFGGELFF
J: TRBJ2-2
length: 15
D: TRBD2
size: -
V: TRBV11-2

DNA: TGTGCCAGCAGCTCATCCGGGACTAGCGGGGGGGGCCGGGCCAAAAACATTCAGTACTTC
CDR3: CASSSSGTSGGGRAKNIQYF
J: TRBJ2-4
length: 20
D: TRBD2
size: -
V: TRBV7-9

DNA: TGTGCCAGCAGCCCAGGGGGGTTCGGGGAGCTGTTTTTT
CDR3: CASSPGGFGELFF
J: TRBJ2-2
length: 13
D: -
size: many
V: TRBV6-2/TRBV6-3

DNA: TGTGCCAGCAGTGAAGGTCACAATGAGCAGTTCTTC
CDR3: CASSEGHNEQFF
J: TRBJ2-1
length: 12
D: -
size: -
V: TRBV2

DNA: TGTGCCAGCACCCGGACAGATCGAGAGACCCAGTACTTC
CDR3: CASTRTDRETQYF
J: TRBJ2-5
length: 13
D: -
size: many
V: TRBV6-6

DNA: TGCGCCAGCAGGAGGGCGACAGGTCTCACAGATACGCAGTATTTT
CDR3: CASRRATGLTDTQYF
J: TRBJ2-3
length: 15
D: -
size: -
V: TRBV4-3

DNA: TGTGCCAGCAGCGTAGCAGGTAATGAGCAGTTCTTC
CDR3: CASSVAGNEQFF
J: TRBJ2-1
length: 12
D: -
size: few
V: TRBV9

DNA: TGTGCCAGCACCTTGAGGGGGACTACCCACACAGATACGCAGTATTTT
CDR3: CASTLRGTTHTDTQYF
J: TRBJ2-3
length: 16
D: -
size: few
V: TRBV7-9

DNA: TGCGCCAGCAGTTTACAGGGAGGTGGTTCACCCCTCCACTTT
CDR3: CASSLQGGGSPLHF
J: TRBJ1-6
length: 14
D: -
size: -
V: TRBV4-3

DNA: TGTGCCAGCAGCTTAGGGGGACAGGTCACCTACGAGCAGTACTTC
CDR3: CASSLGGQVTYEQYF
J: TRBJ2-7
length: 15
D: TRBD1
size: few
V: TRBV7-2

DNA: TGTGCCAGTAATTTGGGGTATAATTCACCCCTCCACTTT
CDR3: CASNLGYNSPLHF
J: TRBJ1-6
length: 13
D: -
size: -
V: TRBV19

DNA: TGTGCCAGCAGTTTGAGCTCCTATAATTCACCCCTCCACTTT
CDR3: CASSLSSYNSPLHF
J: TRBJ1-6
length: 14
D: -
size: -
V: TRBV28

DNA: TGCGCCAGCAGCCAAGATTTGGCAGGGAGGGTATTGGATTTT
CDR3: CASSQDLAGRVLDF
J: TRBJ1-3
length: 14
D: -
size: -
V: TRBV4-1

DNA: TGCGCCAGCAGCCAAGGACTGCACTCTGGAAACACCATATATTTT
CDR3: CASSQGLHSGNTIYF
J: TRBJ1-3
length: 15
D: -
size: -
V: TRBV4-1

DNA: TGTGCCAGCAGCAAAGCGCCAGGGGAACAGCCCCAGCATTTT
CDR3: CASSKAPGEQPQHF
J: TRBJ1-5
length: 14
D: -
size: -
V: TRBV21-1

DNA: TGCGCCAGCAGCCTTTACCCGACGGCGAACACTGAAGCTTTCTTT
CDR3: CASSLYPTANTEAFF
J: TRBJ1-1
length: 15
D: -
size: many
V: TRBV4-1

DNA: TGCAGTGCTCGCATCCGGTTCGATGAGCAGTTCTTC
CDR3: CSARIRFDEQFF
J: TRBJ2-1
length: 12
D: -
size: few
V: TRBV20-1

DNA: TGTGCCAGCACTTTACTAGGTCTCACAGATACGCAGTATTTT
CDR3: CASTLLGLTDTQYF
J: TRBJ2-3
length: 14
D: -
size: many
V: TRBV12-3/TRBV12-4

DNA: TGCGCCAGCAGCCAAGCGGGGGGGAGGAAGGATGGCTACACCTTC
CDR3: CASSQAGGRKDGYTF
J: TRBJ1-2
length: 15
D: -
size: -
V: TRBV4-3

DNA: TGCGCCAGCAGCCAAGTCGTCACGCCGCGGGAAAAACTGTTTTTT
CDR3: CASSQVVTPREKLFF
J: TRBJ1-4
length: 15
D: -
size: -
V: TRBV4-1

DNA: TGTGCCAGCAGCCCTCGACCGGGACTAGCGGTCACAGATACGCAGTATTTT
CDR3: CASSPRPGLAVTDTQYF
J: TRBJ2-3
length: 17
D: TRBD2
size: -
V: TRBV9

DNA: TGCGCCAGCAGAAGGACAGGGGGAAACACCATATATTTT
CDR3: CASRRTGGNTIYF
J: TRBJ1-3
length: 13
D: TRBD1
size: -
V: TRBV10-2

DNA: TGTGCCAGCAGTTTTGCGACAGATCAGCCCCAGCATTTT
CDR3: CASSFATDQPQHF
J: TRBJ1-5
length: 13
D: -
size: few
V: TRBV12-3/TRBV12-4

DNA: TGCGCCAGCAGCCACGACAGGGTCTATGGCTACACCTTC
CDR3: CASSHDRVYGYTF
J: TRBJ1-2
length: 13
D: TRBD1
size: -
V: TRBV5-1

DNA: TGCAGTGCCGATCGGGGGGACTATGGCTACACCTTC
CDR3: CSADRGDYGYTF
J: TRBJ1-2
length: 12
D: -
size: -
V: TRBV20-1

DNA: TGCAGTGCTAGAAGGGGCGGGGCGAATGAGCAGTTCTTC
CDR3: CSARRGGANEQFF
J: TRBJ2-1
length: 13
D: -
size: few
V: TRBV20-1

DNA: TGTGCCAGCAGCCGACTAGCGGGTGAAACTAGCACAGATACGCAGTATTTT
CDR3: CASSRLAGETSTDTQYF
J: TRBJ2-3
length: 17
D: TRBD2
size: few
V: TRBV12-3/TRBV12-4

DNA: TGTGCCAGCAGCCCTGGACAGCTCCATGGCTACACCTTC
CDR3: CASSPGQLHGYTF
J: TRBJ1-2
length: 13
D: -
size: many
V: TRBV7-2

DNA: TGCGCCAGCAGCTACACAGGGGACACTGAAGCTTTCTTT
CDR3: CASSYTGDTEAFF
J: TRBJ1-1
length: 13
D: TRBD1
size: many
V: TRBV5-1

DNA: TGTGCCAGCAGGAGAACTGGGACAACCGGGGCCCAGTACTTC
CDR3: CASRRTGTTGAQYF
J: TRBJ2-5
length: 14
D: -
size: -
V: TRBV6-2/TRBV6-3

DNA: TGTGCCAGCAGGGCGGACAGCCCGTATGGCTACACCTTC
CDR3: CASRADSPYGYTF
J: TRBJ1-2
length: 13
D: -
size: few
V: TRBV6-2/TRBV6-3

DNA: TGTGCCACCAGTGATGACAGGACTAGCGCAGATACGCAGTATTTT
CDR3: CATSDDRTSADTQYF
J: TRBJ2-3
length: 15
D: TRBD2
size: -
V: TRBV24-1

DNA: TGTGCCACCAGCAGTAACACAGGGGAGAATGAGCAGTTCTTC
CDR3: CATSSNTGENEQFF
J: TRBJ2-1
length: 14
D: TRBD1
size: -
V: TRBV15

DNA: TGCAGCGTGGGGGACAGCATGAACACTGAAGCTTTCTTT
CDR3: CSVGDSMNTEAFF
J: TRBJ1-1
length: 13
D: TRBD1
size: -
V: TRBV29-1

DNA: TGTGCCAGCACCGAAAGGAATGGGCAAGAGACCCAGTACTTC
CDR3: CASTERNGQETQYF
J: TRBJ2-5
length: 14
D: -
size: many
V: TRBV2

DNA: TGTGCCAGCAGTGAAATTCCGGGGGCGGAACGAGAGACCCAGTACTTC
CDR3: CASSEIPGAERETQYF
J: TRBJ2-5
length: 16
D: -
size: -
V: TRBV6-1

DNA: TGTGCCAGCAGCCCGGGACAAGTACTCTCAACTAATGAAAAACTGTTTTTT
CDR3: CASSPGQVLSTNEKLFF
J: TRBJ1-4
length: 17
D: -
size: -
V: TRBV7-2

DNA: TGTGCCAGCAGTGAATCCCCGACTAGCGGGGGGTACCTGGATACGCAGTATTTT
CDR3: CASSESPTSGGYLDTQYF
J: TRBJ2-3
length: 18
D: TRBD2
size: few
V: TRBV6-1

DNA: TGTGCCAGCAGCTTGTTTCTGGCCCTACCCGGGGGAGAGACCCAGTACTTC
CDR3: CASSLFLALPGGETQYF
J: TRBJ2-5
length: 17
D: -
size: -
V: TRBV5-5

DNA: TGTGCCAGCAACTATCACACAGATACGCAGTATTTT
CDR3: CASNYHTDTQYF
J: TRBJ2-3
length: 12
D: -
size: -
V: TRBV28